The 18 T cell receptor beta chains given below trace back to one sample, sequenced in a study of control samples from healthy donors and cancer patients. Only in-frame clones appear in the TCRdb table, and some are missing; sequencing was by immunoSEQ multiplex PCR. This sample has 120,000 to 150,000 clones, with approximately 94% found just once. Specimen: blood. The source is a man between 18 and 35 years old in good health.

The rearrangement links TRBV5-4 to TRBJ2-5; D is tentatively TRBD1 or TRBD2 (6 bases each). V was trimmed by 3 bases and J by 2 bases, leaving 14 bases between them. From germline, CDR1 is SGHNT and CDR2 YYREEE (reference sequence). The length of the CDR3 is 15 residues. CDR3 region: CASSYQRGAQETQYF. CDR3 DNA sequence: TGTGCCAGCAGCTATCAGAGGGGGGCTCAAGAGACCCAGTACTTC.

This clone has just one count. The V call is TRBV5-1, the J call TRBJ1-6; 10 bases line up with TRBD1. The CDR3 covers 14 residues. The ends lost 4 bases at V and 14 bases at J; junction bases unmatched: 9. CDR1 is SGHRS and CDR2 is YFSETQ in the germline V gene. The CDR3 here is CASSPGDRGNTLHF. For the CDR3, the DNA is TGCGCCAGCAGCCCGGGGGACAGGGGTAATACCCTCCACTTT.

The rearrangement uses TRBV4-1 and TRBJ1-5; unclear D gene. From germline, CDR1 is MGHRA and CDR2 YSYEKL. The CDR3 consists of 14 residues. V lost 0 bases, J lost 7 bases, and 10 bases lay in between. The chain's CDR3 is CASSQDMRGQPQHF. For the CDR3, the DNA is TGCGCCAGCAGCCAAGATATGAGAGGGCAGCCCCAGCATTTT.

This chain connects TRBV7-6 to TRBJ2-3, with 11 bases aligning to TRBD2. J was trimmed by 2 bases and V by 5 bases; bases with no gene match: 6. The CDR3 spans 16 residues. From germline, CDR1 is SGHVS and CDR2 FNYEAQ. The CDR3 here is CASSPGTSGFTDTQYF. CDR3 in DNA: TGTGCCAGCAGCCCTGGGACTAGCGGATTCACAGATACGCAGTATTTT.

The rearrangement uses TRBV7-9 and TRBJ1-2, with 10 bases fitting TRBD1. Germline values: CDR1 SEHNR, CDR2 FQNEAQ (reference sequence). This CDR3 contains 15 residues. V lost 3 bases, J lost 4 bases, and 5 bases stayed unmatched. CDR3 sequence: CASSFEWDRGYGYTF. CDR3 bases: TGTGCCAGCAGCTTCGAGTGGGACAGGGGCTATGGCTACACCTTC. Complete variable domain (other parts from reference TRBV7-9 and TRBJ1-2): DTGVSQNPRHKITKRGQNVTFRCDPISEHNRLYWYRQTLGQGPEFLTYFQNEAQLEKSRLLSDRFSAERPKGSFSTLEIQRTEQGDSAMYLCASSFEWDRGYGYTFGSGTRLTVV.

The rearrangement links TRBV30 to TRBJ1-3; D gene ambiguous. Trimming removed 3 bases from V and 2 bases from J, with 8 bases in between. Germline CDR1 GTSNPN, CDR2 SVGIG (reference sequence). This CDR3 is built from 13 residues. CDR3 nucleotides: TGTGCCTGGAGAGCAGATCCTGGAAACACCATATATTTT. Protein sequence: CAWRADPGNTIYF.

The DNA for the CDR3 is TGTGCCAGCAGCTTAGGGGCAGGACTTAAAGAGACCCAGTACTTC. Its protein is CASSLGAGLKETQYF. The chain combines TRBV7-8 with TRBJ2-5; D might be TRBD2 (5 bases). This CDR3 comprises 15 residues. V was cut by 1 base and J by 3 bases, with 12 bases left in between. Germline lookup yields CDR1 SGHVS and CDR2 FQNEAQ.

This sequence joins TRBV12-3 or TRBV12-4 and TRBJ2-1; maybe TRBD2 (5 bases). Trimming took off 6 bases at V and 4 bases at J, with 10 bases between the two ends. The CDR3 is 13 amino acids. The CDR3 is CASRSDFYNEQFF. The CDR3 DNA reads TGTGCCAGCAGATCGGACTTTTACAATGAGCAGTTCTTC.

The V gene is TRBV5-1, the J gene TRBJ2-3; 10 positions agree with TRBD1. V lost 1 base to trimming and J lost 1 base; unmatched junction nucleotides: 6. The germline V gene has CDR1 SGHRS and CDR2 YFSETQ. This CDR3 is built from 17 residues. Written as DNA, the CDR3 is TGCGCCAGCAGCTTGCAAAGACAGGGGGCAGGCACAGATACGCAGTATTTT. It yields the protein CASSLQRQGAGTDTQYF.

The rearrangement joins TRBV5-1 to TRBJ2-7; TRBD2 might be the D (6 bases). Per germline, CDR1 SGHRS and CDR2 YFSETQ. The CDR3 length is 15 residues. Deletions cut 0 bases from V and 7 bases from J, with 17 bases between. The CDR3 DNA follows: TGCGCCAGCAGCTTGGCCTACGGGAGAATGGGGGAGCAGTACTTC. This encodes CASSLAYGRMGEQYF.

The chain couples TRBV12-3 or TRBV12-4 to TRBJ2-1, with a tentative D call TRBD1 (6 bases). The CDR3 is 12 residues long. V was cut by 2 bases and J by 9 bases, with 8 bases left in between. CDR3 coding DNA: TGTGCCAGCAGTTTACGAGGGGGTGAGCAGTTCTTC. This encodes CASSLRGGEQFF.

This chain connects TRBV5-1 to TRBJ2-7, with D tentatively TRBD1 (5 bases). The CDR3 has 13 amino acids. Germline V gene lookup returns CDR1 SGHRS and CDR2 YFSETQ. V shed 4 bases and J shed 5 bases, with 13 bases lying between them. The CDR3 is CASSPQGGHEQYF. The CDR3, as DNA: TGCGCCAGCAGCCCCCAGGGTGGGCACGAGCAGTACTTC.

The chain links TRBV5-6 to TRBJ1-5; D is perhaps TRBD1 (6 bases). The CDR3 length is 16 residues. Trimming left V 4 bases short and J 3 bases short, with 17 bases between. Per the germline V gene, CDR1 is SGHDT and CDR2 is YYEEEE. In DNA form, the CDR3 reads TGTGCCAGCAGCCTGACAGGCACAACCTCCAATCAGCCCCAGCATTTT. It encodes CASSLTGTTSNQPQHF.

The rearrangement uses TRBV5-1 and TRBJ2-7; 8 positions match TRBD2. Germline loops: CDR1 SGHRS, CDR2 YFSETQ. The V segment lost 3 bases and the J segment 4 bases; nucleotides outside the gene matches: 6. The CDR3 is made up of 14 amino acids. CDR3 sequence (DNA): TGCGCCAGCAGCTCTGGCGGACTAGCTTACGAGCAGTACTTC. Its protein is CASSSGGLAYEQYF. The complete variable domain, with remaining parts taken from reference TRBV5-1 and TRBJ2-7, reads KAGVTQTPRYLIKTRGQQVTLSCSPISGHRSVSWYQQTPGQGLQFLFEYFSETQRNKGNFPGRFSGRQFSNSRSEMNVSTLELGDSALYLCASSSGGLAYEQYFGPGTRLTVT.

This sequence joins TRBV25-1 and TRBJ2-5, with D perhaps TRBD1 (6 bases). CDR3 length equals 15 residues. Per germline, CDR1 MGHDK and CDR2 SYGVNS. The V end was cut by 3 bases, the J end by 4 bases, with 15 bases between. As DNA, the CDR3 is TGTGCCAGCAGTGACCCCGGTGTCAGGGGAGAGACCCAGTACTTC. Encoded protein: CASSDPGVRGETQYF.

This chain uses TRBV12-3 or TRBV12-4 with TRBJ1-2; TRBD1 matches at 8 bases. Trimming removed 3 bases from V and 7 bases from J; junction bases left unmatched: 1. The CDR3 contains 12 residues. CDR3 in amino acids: CASSLTGVGYTF. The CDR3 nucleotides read TGTGCCAGCAGTTTGACAGGGGTTGGCTACACCTTC.

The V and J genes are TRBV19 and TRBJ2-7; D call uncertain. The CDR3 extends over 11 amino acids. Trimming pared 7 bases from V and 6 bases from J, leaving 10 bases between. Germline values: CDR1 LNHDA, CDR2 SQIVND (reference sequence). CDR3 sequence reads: CASTDGREQYF. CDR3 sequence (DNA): TGTGCCAGTACAGACGGGCGCGAGCAGTACTTC.

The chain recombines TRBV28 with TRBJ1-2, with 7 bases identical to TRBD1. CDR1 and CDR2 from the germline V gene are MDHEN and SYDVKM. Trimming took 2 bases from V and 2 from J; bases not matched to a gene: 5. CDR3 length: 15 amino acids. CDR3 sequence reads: CASSLGGTVNYGYTF. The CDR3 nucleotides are TGTGCCAGCAGTTTAGGCGGGACAGTAAACTATGGCTACACCTTC.